Following are 20 T cell receptor beta chains from one sample sequenced in a study of OX40 agonist ivuxolimab in advanced cancers. The data were produced by immunoSEQ multiplex PCR, yet TCRdb's version contains in-frame clones alone and is incomplete. The table has about 77,000 clones, around 88% seen once. The specimen was CD4+ or CD8+ T cells sorted from blood, collected in a trial of the OX40 agonist ivuxolimab. All receptors come from an adult with an advanced solid tumor such as melanoma, head and neck, liver or kidney cancer.

This clone was seen once. The chain carries TRBV30 and TRBJ1-2; 8 bases are shared with TRBD1. The germline CDR1 and CDR2 sequences are GTSNPN and SVGIG (reference sequence). The CDR3 has 16 amino acids. V lost 2 bases to trimming and J lost 3 bases; unmatched junction nucleotides: 11. This CDR3 is CAWSLDRALVDYGYTF. CDR3 bases: TGTGCCTGGAGTCTGGACAGGGCCTTAGTTGACTATGGCTACACCTTC.

The chain links TRBV4-1 to TRBJ2-5, with TRBD2 identical over 10 bases. Trimming cost V 7 bases and J 0 bases; bases outside gene matches: 5. This CDR3 spans 15 amino acids. The germline V gene has CDR1 MGHRA and CDR2 YSYEKL. CDR3 in DNA: TGCGCCAGCACCCAGCTAGCGGGGGACCAAGAGACCCAGTACTTC. Translation: CASTQLAGDQETQYF.

The chain recombines TRBV10-3 with TRBJ1-6; maybe TRBD1 (5 bases). The germline V and J ends were trimmed by 10 bases and 7 bases, with 17 bases remaining between them. The CDR3 extends over 14 amino acids. Per germline, CDR1 ENHRY and CDR2 SYGVKD. The DNA of the CDR3 is TGTGCCACCCAGAGGGGAATAGGGAATTCACCCCTCCACTTT. Translated, it gives CATQRGIGNSPLHF.

This chain joins TRBV7-2 and TRBJ2-7, with D possibly being TRBD1 or TRBD2 (5 bases each). Between the trimmed V and J ends, which lost 4 bases and 6 bases, there was a span of 16 bases. Germline CDR1 reads SGHTA; CDR2 reads FQGNSA. This CDR3 has 14 amino acids. CDR3 protein: CASSSRAGTVEQYF. The CDR3 bases are TGTGCCAGCAGCTCGCGGGCAGGGACCGTCGAGCAGTACTTC.

This chain uses TRBV5-1 with TRBJ2-5; 8 bases align to TRBD2. The CDR3 spans 16 residues. Germline V gene sequence: CDR1 SGHRS, CDR2 YFSETQ. Trimming took 4 bases from V and 2 from J; bases not matched to a gene: 10. Written as DNA, the CDR3 is TGCGCCAGCAGCCCGTCTCGCGGGGGGACACAAGAGACCCAGTACTTC. Residues: CASSPSRGGTQETQYF.

This chain uses TRBV10-3 with TRBJ1-5; D gene ambiguous. The CDR3 runs to 15 residues. Per germline, CDR1 ENHRY and CDR2 SYGVKD. The V end lost 6 bases, the J end lost 0 bases, and 12 bases lay between the germline ends. CDR3 nucleotides: TGTGCCATCAGATCGGGCAGTTATAGCAATCAGCCCCAGCATTTT. This translates into CAIRSGSYSNQPQHF.

The chain joins TRBV6-6 to TRBJ1-2; D is ambiguous. This CDR3 is built from 13 residues. Trimming took off 8 bases at V and 8 bases at J, with 18 bases between the two ends. The V gene's germline CDR1 is MNHNY and CDR2 SVGAGI (reference sequence). CDR3 coding DNA: TGTGCCAGCCTTAAATTCGCAGTATGGGGCTACACCTTC. As protein: CASLKFAVWGYTF.

This clone was counted once. The J gene is TRBJ2-5, the V gene TRBV4-1; 8 bases fit TRBD2. Germline loops: CDR1 MGHRA, CDR2 YSYEKL. The junction had 6 bases not matched to a gene; V was cut back by 4 bases and J by 5 bases. The CDR3 spans 14 residues. In nucleotides, the CDR3 is TGCGCCAGCAGCCCAACGGGGGGGGCGGAGACCCAGTACTTC. This translates into CASSPTGGAETQYF.

CDR3 sequence: CASSDSVAANYGYTF. CDR3 nucleotides: TGTGCCAGCAGTGATTCGGTGGCAGCTAACTATGGCTACACCTTC. The chain combines TRBV6-1 with TRBJ1-2, with D uncertain. Germline assignment: CDR1 MNHNS and CDR2 SASEGT. The CDR3 is 15 amino acids. V was clipped by 3 bases and J by 0 bases, with 11 bases between them.

This clone was observed a single time. The rearrangement joins TRBV11-1 to TRBJ1-6; perhaps TRBD1 as D (6 bases). The CDR3 sequence is 14 residues long. Germline V CDR1 and CDR2: SGHAT, FQDESV (reference sequence). Deletions cut 3 bases from V and 10 bases from J, with 13 bases between. CDR3 protein: CASSFPGATSPLHF. CDR3 DNA sequence: TGTGCCAGCAGCTTTCCAGGGGCGACCTCACCCCTCCACTTT.

The chain uses TRBV7-9 and TRBJ1-2; 11 bases are a match to TRBD1. Trimming removed 3 bases from V and 3 bases from J; junction bases left unmatched: 3. The CDR3 is 15 residues long. The germline gives CDR1 SEHNR, CDR2 FQNEAQ (reference sequence). The DNA for the CDR3 is TGTGCCAGCAGCTTCGGACAGGGGGCTCACTATGGCTACACCTTC. Amino acid sequence: CASSFGQGAHYGYTF.

The chain uses TRBV7-2 and TRBJ2-4; TRBD1 or TRBD2 may be the D gene (5 bases each). This CDR3 comprises 16 residues. Trimming left V 5 bases short and J 3 bases short, with 17 bases between. CDR1 and CDR2 (germline): SGHTA, FQGNSA. This chain's CDR3 is CASSQGRGFDKNIQYF. Written as DNA, the CDR3 is TGTGCCAGCAGCCAGGGACGAGGGTTTGACAAAAACATTCAGTACTTC.

The chain joins TRBV5-1 to TRBJ1-4; maybe TRBD1 (5 bases). The CDR3 is 14 residues long. Between the trimmed V and J ends, which lost 3 bases and 9 bases, there was a span of 15 bases. Germline V gene sequence: CDR1 SGHRS, CDR2 YFSETQ. The CDR3 spells CASSSYGTEKKLFF. As DNA, the CDR3 is TGCGCCAGCAGCTCATACGGGACGGAAAAAAAACTGTTTTTT. Full variable domain (remainder filled in from reference TRBV5-1 and TRBJ1-4): KAGVTQTPRYLIKTRGQQVTLSCSPISGHRSVSWYQQTPGQGLQFLFEYFSETQRNKGNFPGRFSGRQFSNSRSEMNVSTLELGDSALYLCASSSYGTEKKLFFGSGTQLSVL.

The chain employs TRBV5-4 and TRBJ2-3, with D maybe TRBD1 (7 bases). V gave up 3 bases and J gave up 8 bases, with 25 bases separating them. Germline V gene data show CDR1 as SGHNT and CDR2 as YYREEE (reference sequence). This CDR3 has 17 residues. CDR3 sequence (DNA): TGTGCCAGCAGCTCCCGGGACAGCACCATTCTCGGGGGTACGCAGTATTTT. Translated: CASSSRDSTILGGTQYF.

The V and J genes are TRBV19 and TRBJ1-1; D is undetermined. The CDR3 totals 14 residues. The germline V gene encodes CDR1 LNHDA and CDR2 SQIVND (reference sequence). Trimming pared 5 bases from V and 0 bases from J, leaving 10 bases between. The CDR3 DNA sequence: TGTGCCAGTAGTCTACAAGTATTGAACACTGAAGCTTTCTTT. Its translation: CASSLQVLNTEAFF.

This clone showed up just once. This sequence joins TRBV7-9 and TRBJ1-3, with D hard to call. Germline V gene sequence: CDR1 SEHNR, CDR2 FQNEAQ (reference sequence). The CDR3 spans 13 residues. Trimming shortened V by 1 base and J by 8 bases, and 9 bases separated the two germline ends. Here the CDR3 reads CASSLDSGHTIYF. The CDR3 nucleotides read TGTGCCAGCAGCTTAGACTCGGGCCACACCATATATTTT.

The chain recombines TRBV30 with TRBJ1-1; D ambiguous. V was shortened by 0 bases and J by 5 bases, with 10 bases between the two germline ends. CDR1 and CDR2 from the germline V gene are GTSNPN and SVGIG (reference sequence). The CDR3 spans 13 residues. The chain's CDR3 is CAWSVMLGTEAFF. The CDR3 bases are TGTGCCTGGAGTGTAATGCTGGGAACTGAAGCTTTCTTT. Full variable domain (outside the CDR3, taken from reference TRBV30 and TRBJ1-1): SQTIHQWPATLVQPVGSPLSLECTVEGTSNPNLYWYRQAAGRGLQLLFYSVGIGQISSEVPQNLSASRPQDRQFILSSKKLLLSDSGFYLCAWSVMLGTEAFFGQGTRLTVV.

The rearrangement links TRBV2 to TRBJ1-5, with D tentatively TRBD1 (6 bases). CDR3 length equals 15 residues. The V gene's germline CDR1 is SNHLY and CDR2 FYNNEI. Trimming pared 7 bases from V and 1 base from J, leaving 14 bases between. CDR3 loop: CASTRNGGSNQPQHF. CDR3 sequence (DNA): TGTGCCAGCACCCGAAACGGGGGCAGCAATCAGCCCCAGCATTTT.

This clone was observed once. V gene TRBV5-5 combines with J gene TRBJ1-4; no definite D call. The CDR3 consists of 15 residues. Per germline, CDR1 SGHKS and CDR2 YYEKEE (reference sequence). The V gene lost 2 bases and the J gene lost 0 bases, with 8 bases spanning the gap. CDR3: CASSFRQTTNEKLFF. The CDR3 coding sequence is TGTGCCAGCAGCTTTAGGCAGACAACTAATGAAAAACTGTTTTTT.

The CDR3 region has the DNA TGTGCCAGCAGCTTGGCGGGAGTCGGAATCGGGGAGCTGTTTTTT. Its translation is CASSLAGVGIGELFF. This chain uses TRBV5-6 with TRBJ2-2, with D possibly being TRBD2 (6 bases). Germline CDR1 is SGHDT and CDR2 is YYEEEE. This CDR3 region has 15 residues. V dropped 0 bases and J dropped 7 bases, with 13 bases sitting between them.